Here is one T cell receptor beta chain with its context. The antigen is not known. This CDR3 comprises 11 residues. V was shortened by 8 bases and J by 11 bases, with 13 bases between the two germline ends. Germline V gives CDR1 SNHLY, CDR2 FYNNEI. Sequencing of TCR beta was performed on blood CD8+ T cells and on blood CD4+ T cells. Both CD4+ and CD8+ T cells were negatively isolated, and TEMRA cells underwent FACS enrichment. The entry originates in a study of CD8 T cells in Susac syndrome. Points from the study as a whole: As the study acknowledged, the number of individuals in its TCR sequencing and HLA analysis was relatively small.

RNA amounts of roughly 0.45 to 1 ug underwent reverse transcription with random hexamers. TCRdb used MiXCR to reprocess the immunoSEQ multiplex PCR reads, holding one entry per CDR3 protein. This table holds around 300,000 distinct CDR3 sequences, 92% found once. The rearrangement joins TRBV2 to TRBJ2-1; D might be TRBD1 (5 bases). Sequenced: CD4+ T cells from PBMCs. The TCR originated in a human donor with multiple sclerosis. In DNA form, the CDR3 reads TGTGCCAGCGGGCTGGGGCCCAAGCAGTTCTTC. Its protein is CASGLGPKQFF.